What follows describes a single TCR beta chain. These data are taken from a study of control samples from healthy donors and cancer patients. CDR3 size: 14 residues. Trimming pared 2 bases from V and 7 bases from J, leaving 11 bases between. Per germline, CDR1 MNHEY and CDR2 SVGAGI. The protocol was immunoSEQ multiplex PCR, while the TCRdb copy is restricted to in-frame clones and leaves out a portion. Of under 100,000 clones in the sample, about 88% are singletons; the top ten hold roughly 14%. The source is a woman aged 65 to 85 in good health. This chain uses TRBV6-5 with TRBJ1-4, with a weak D call TRBD1 (5 bases). The sequenced sample consisted of blood. Here the CDR3 DNA reads TGTGCCAGCAGTTACCGCGTGAGGGGTGAAAAACTGTTTTTT. This translates into CASSYRVRGEKLFF.